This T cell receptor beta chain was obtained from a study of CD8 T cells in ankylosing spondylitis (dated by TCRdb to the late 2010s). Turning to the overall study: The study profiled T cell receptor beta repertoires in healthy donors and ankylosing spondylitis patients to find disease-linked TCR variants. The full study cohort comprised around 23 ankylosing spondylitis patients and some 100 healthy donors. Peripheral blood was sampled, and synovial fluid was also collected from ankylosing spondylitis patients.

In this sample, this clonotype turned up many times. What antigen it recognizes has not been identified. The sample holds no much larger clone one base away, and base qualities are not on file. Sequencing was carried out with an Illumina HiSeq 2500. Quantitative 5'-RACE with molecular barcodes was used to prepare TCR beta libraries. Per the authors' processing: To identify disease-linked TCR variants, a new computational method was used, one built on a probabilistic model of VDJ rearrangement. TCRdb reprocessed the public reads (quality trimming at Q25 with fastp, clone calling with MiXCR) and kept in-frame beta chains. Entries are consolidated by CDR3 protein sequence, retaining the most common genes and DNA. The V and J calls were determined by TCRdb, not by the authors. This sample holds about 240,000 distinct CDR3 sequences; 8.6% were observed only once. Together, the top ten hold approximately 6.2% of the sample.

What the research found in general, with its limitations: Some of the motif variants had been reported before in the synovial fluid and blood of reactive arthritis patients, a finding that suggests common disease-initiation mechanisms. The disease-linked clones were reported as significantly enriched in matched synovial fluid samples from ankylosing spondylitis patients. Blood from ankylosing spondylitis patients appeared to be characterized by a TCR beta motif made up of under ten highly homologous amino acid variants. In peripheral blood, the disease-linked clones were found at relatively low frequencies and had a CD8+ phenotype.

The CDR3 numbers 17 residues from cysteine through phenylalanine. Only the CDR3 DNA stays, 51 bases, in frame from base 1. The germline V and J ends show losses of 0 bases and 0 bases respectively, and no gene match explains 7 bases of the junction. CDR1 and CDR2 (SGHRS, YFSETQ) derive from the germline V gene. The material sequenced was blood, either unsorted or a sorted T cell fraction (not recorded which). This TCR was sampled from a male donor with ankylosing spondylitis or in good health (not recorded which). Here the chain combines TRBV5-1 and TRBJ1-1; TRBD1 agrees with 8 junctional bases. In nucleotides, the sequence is TGCGCCAGCAGCTTGGACGGGACAGGAAGCATGAACACTGAAGCTTTCTTT. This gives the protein CASSLDGTGSMNTEAFF.